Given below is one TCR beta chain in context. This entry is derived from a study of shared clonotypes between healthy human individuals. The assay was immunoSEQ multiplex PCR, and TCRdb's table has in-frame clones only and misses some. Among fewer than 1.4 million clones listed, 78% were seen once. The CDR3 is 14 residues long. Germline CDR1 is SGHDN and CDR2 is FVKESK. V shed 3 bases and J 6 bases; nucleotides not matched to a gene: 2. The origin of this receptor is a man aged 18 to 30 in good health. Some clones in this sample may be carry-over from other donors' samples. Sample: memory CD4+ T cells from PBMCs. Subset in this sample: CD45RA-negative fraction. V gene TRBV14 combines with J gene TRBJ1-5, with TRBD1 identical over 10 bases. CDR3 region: CASSQDRGGQPQHF. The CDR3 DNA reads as TGTGCCAGCAGCCAGGACAGGGGGGGTCAGCCCCAGCATTTT.